This T cell receptor (beta chain) was profiled in a study of T cells in Graves' hyperthyroidism and ophthalmopathy. At the level of the study: Before treatment of any kind, peripheral blood was taken at initial diagnosis.

Germline loops: CDR1 MNHNS, CDR2 SASEGT. The V end lost 5 bases, the J end lost 7 bases, and 17 bases lay between the germline ends. The CDR3 spans 15 residues. Researchers amplified the TCR beta CDR3 regions from RNA transcripts. The HTBI primer set served for first-round RT-PCR of the TCR CDR3. One entry per CDR3 protein results from TCRdb running MiXCR on the multiplex PCR reads. The data show 490,000 or so distinct CDR3 sequences, less than 25% seen once. There are many counts of this clonotype. Its matching antigen is unknown. The study's findings and limits: Blood also held most thyroid clonotypes expanded beyond 0.001. It was a median approximately 6 months before onset that the model predicted ophthalmopathy. A model built on 13 V-J features separated ophthalmopathy from stable hyperthyroidism.

This TCR was sampled from an older woman with Graves' ophthalmopathy. Sequencing was carried out using blood. This chain uses TRBV6-1 with TRBJ2-2; TRBD1 might be the D (7 bases). Written as DNA, the CDR3 is TGTGCCAGCAGTCGCGGGACAGTTAGTAGCGGGGAGCTGTTTTTT. Protein: CASSRGTVSSGELFF.